This TCR beta chain comes out of a study of human T cells and chemical hapten exposure. Time point meaning: patch test 1, 2 weeks after DPC sensitization. Sample treatment: therapeutic diphenylcyclopropenone sensitization with weekly scalp DPC. Via MiXCR, TCRdb re-called the RACE reads, giving one row per CDR3 protein. The sample holds about 110,000 distinct CDR3 sequences, approximately 9.9% seen once. This clonotype occurred many times. Material: whole blood, obtained in connection with sensitization to the hapten diphenylcyclopropenone (DPC). The sequence derives from a woman aged 40 to 50 with alopecia areata. Some clones in this sample may be carry-over from other donors' samples.

The CDR3 reads CSVDRSTF. The CDR3 DNA reads TGCAGCGTGGACAGGTCTACCTTC. The rearrangement joins TRBV29-1 to TRBJ1-2, with 7 bases lining up with TRBD1. The CDR3 spans 8 residues. V dropped 6 bases and J dropped 14; count of bases not matched to a gene: 3. Germline V gene lookup returns CDR1 SQVTM and CDR2 ANQGSEA.